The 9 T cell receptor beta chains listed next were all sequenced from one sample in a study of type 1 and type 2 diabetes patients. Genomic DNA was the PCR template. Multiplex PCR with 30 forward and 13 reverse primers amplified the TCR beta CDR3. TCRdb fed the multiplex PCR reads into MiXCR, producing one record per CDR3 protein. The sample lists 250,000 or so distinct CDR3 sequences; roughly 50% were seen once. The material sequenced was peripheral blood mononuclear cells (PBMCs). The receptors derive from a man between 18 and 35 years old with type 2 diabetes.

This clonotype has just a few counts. Here the CDR3 reads CASSFGRRSNSPLHF. The CDR3 coding sequence is TGTGCCAGCAGCTTTGGACGAAGGAGTAATTCACCCCTCCACTTT. This chain connects TRBV7-2 to TRBJ1-6; unclear D gene. CDR3 size: 15 residues. V lost 3 bases and J 6 bases, leaving 12 bases between the germline ends. Germline CDR1 and CDR2: SGHTA and FQGNSA.

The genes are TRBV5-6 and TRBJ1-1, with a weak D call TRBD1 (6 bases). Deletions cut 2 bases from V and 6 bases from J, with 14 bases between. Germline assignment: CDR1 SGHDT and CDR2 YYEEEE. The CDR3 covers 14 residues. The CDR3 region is CASSFLTGRAEAFF. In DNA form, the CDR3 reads TGTGCCAGCAGCTTTTTAACAGGGAGGGCTGAAGCTTTCTTT.

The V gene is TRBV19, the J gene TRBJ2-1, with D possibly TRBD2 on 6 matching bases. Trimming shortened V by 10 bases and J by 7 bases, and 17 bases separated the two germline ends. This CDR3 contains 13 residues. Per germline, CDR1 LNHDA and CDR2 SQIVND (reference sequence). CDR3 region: CATLGGGENEQFF. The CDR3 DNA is TGTGCCACCCTGGGGGGAGGAGAAAATGAGCAGTTCTTC.

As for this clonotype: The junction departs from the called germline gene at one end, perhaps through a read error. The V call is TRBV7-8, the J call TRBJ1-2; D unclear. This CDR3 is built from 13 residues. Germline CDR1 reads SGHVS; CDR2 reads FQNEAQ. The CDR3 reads CASSLELWASPRF. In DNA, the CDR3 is TGTGCCAGCAGCTTAGAGCTCTGGGCTTCCCCACGCTTC. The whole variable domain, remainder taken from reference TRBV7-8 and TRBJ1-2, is GAGVSQSPRYKVAKRGQDVALRCDPISGHVSLFWYQQALGQGPEFLTYFQNEAQLDKSGLPSDRFFAERPEGSVSTLKIQRTQQEDSAVYLCASSLELWASPRFGSGTRLTVV.

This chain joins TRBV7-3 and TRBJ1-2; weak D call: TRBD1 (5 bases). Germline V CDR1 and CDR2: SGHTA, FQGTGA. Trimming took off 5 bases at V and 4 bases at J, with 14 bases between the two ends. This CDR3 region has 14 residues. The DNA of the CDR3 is TGTGCCAGCAGCCAAGATCGGGGCGCCTATGGCTACACCTTC. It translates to CASSQDRGAYGYTF.

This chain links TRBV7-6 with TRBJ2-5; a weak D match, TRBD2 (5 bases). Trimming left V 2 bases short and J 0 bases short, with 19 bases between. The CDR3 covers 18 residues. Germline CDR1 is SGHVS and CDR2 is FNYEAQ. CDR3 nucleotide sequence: TGTGCCAGCAGCTTACCTTGCCCCGGAGGAGCGAACCAAGAGACCCAGTACTTC. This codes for CASSLPCPGGANQETQYF.

CDR3 sequence reads: CASSMLGVAKNIQYF. CDR3 nucleotide sequence: TGTGCCAGTAGTATGTTGGGAGTCGCCAAAAACATTCAGTACTTC. The chain has TRBV19 and TRBJ2-4, with TRBD2 as a possible D gene (5 bases). This CDR3 is 15 amino acids long. The germline gives CDR1 LNHDA, CDR2 SQIVND (reference sequence). The germline V and J ends were trimmed by 3 bases and 1 base, with 10 bases remaining between them. The variable domain in full, completed from reference TRBV19 and TRBJ2-4, reads DGGITQSPKYLFRKEGQNVTLSCEQNLNHDAMYWYRQDPGQGLRLIYYSQIVNDFQKGDIAEGYSVSREKKESFPLTVTSAQKNPTAFYLCASSMLGVAKNIQYFGAGTRLSVL.

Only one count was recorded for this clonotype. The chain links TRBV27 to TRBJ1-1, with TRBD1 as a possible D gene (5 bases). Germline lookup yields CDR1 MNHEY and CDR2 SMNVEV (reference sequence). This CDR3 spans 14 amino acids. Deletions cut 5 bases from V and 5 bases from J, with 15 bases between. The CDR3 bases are TGTGCCAGCAGTCCCAGCGGGGGTTGGACTGAAGCTTTCTTT. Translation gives CASSPSGGWTEAFF.

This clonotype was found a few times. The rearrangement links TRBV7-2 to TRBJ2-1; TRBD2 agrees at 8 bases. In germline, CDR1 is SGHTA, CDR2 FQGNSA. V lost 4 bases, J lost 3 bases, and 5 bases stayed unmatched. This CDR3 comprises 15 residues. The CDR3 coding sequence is TGTGCCAGCAGCTCCAGTAGCGGGGACTACAATGAGCAGTTCTTC. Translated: CASSSSSGDYNEQFF.